One T cell receptor beta chain is described in this entry. CDR1 is LNHDA, CDR2 SQIVND, per germline (reference sequence). Unmatched junction bases numbered 3, after V lost 3 bases and J lost 4 bases. The CDR3 covers 14 residues. Per the original data handling: Reference gene primers were amplified, and this amplification served to estimate nucleated cell counts. TCRdb's copy holds only in-frame clones and misses some; the assay was immunoSEQ multiplex PCR. The DNA was the basis for D and trimming; V, J and clone size are from that table. The table lists about 220,000 clones, around 80% of them singletons. The sample is drawn from a study of blood T cell repertoires in COVID-19. At the level of the study: Acute and convalescent COVID-19 specimens originated in the United States, Italy and Spain. Nucleic acid was either cDNA or gDNA, and it came from T cells, B-cell-depleted T cells, or PBMCs.

Sequenced material: peripheral blood. V is TRBV19 and J is TRBJ2-1; 7 bases align to TRBD1. The clonotype was recovered from a middle-aged man who had recovered from COVID-19. CDR3 DNA sequence: TGTGCCAGTAGTATTACGGACAGGTACAATGAGCAGTTCTTC. As protein: CASSITDRYNEQFF.